These T cell receptor beta chains were read from a single sample in a study of blood T cell repertoires in COVID-19. Measured with immunoSEQ multiplex PCR; TCRdb has only the in-frame clones, and not every one. The sample has around 150,000 clones, around 76% seen once. The sample consisted of peripheral blood. These receptors were obtained from a man aged 55 to 70 with acute or convalescent COVID-19. The CDR3 runs from the conserved cysteine through the conserved F or W. D genes are given only for firm matches. Clone size appears in some rows only: once, few, many, or a class for an expanded clone.

clone size,J gene,D gene,V gene,CDR3 protein,CDR3 DNA
-,TRBJ1-6,TRBD1,TRBV5-1,CASSDGTAHNSPLHF,TGCGCCAGCAGCGACGGGACAGCACATAATTCACCCCTCCACTTT
once,TRBJ2-5,TRBD1,TRBV12-3/TRBV12-4,CASSGQAETQYF,TGTGCCAGCAGCGGACAGGCGGAGACCCAGTACTTC
-,TRBJ1-2,-,TRBV28,CASSSRAGYTF,TGTGCCAGCAGTTCCCGCGCCGGCTACACCTTC
once,TRBJ1-4,-,TRBV7-9,CASSLAGPSGGKLFF,TGTGCCAGCAGCTTAGCAGGTCCCTCCGGAGGAAAACTGTTTTTT
once,TRBJ2-1,TRBD2,TRBV19,CASSWTSGSYNEQFF,TGTGCCAGTAGTTGGACTAGCGGCAGCTACAATGAGCAGTTCTTC
-,TRBJ1-2,TRBD1,TRBV24-1,CATSEGQGHGYTF,TGTGCCACCAGTGAGGGACAGGGTCATGGCTACACCTTC
-,TRBJ2-5,TRBD1,TRBV19,CASSTRQGGGRGLQETQYF,TGTGCCAGTAGTACGCGACAGGGGGGAGGCCGGGGACTCCAAGAGACCCAGTACTTC
-,TRBJ1-2,TRBD1,TRBV18,CASSAQEGAIGYTF,TGTGCCAGCTCAGCTCAGGAGGGGGCCATTGGCTACACCTTC
-,TRBJ1-5,-,TRBV19,CASSTDNISNQPQHF,TGTGCCAGTAGCACGGACAATATTAGCAATCAGCCCCAGCATTTT
-,TRBJ2-2,-,TRBV12-2,CASRQRFWRDLTGELFF,TGTGCAAGTCGCCAGCGGTTTTGGCGGGATCTCACCGGGGAGCTGTTTTTT
-,TRBJ1-1,TRBD1,TRBV7-9,CASSSTGTGHTEAFF,TGTGCCAGCAGCTCGACCGGGACAGGGCACACTGAAGCTTTCTTT
-,TRBJ2-7,-,TRBV5-6,CASSSGQTYEQYF,TGTGCCAGCAGCTCAGGACAGACCTACGAGCAGTACTTC
-,TRBJ1-1,-,TRBV19,CASSIRAGWVNTEAFF,TGTGCCAGTAGTATAAGGGCAGGGTGGGTGAACACTGAAGCTTTCTTT
once,TRBJ2-1,TRBD2,TRBV7-6,CASSPTHLAAGQYNEQFF,TGTGCCAGCAGCCCTACCCATCTAGCGGCGGGGCAATACAATGAGCAGTTCTTC
-,TRBJ1-5,-,TRBV19,CASRKNPLNGDNQPQHF,TGTGCCAGTAGAAAAAATCCTCTAAACGGTGACAATCAGCCCCAGCATTTT
few,TRBJ1-1,-,TRBV18,CASSPPAGMNTEAFF,TGTGCCAGCTCACCACCGGCAGGCATGAACACTGAAGCTTTCTTT
-,TRBJ1-5,-,TRBV2,CASTGGTTDQPQHF,TGTGCCAGTACCGGGGGGACCACGGATCAGCCCCAGCATTTT
-,TRBJ1-1,-,TRBV16,CASSPLDRLNTEAFF,TGTGCCAGCAGCCCCCTAGACAGGCTGAACACTGAAGCTTTCTTT
-,TRBJ1-2,-,TRBV7-9,CASSPPQINYGYTF,TGTGCCAGCAGCCCCCCGCAGATTAACTATGGCTACACCTTC
-,TRBJ2-7,-,TRBV30,CAAGAASYEQYF,TGTGCCGCTGGGGCGGCCTCCTACGAGCAGTACTTC
-,TRBJ2-3,-,TRBV18,CASSPAGTDTQYF,TGTGCCAGCTCACCGGCGGGGACAGATACGCAGTATTTT
once,TRBJ2-7,TRBD2,TRBV28,CASSLPSGLAETYEQYF,TGTGCCAGCAGTTTACCCTCCGGACTAGCAGAAACCTACGAGCAGTACTTC
-,TRBJ1-4,-,TRBV19,CASTQASHSEKLFF,TGTGCCAGTACCCAGGCAAGCCACTCGGAAAAACTGTTTTTT
-,TRBJ2-7,-,TRBV21-1,CASRLWSYEQYF,TGTGCCAGCAGGCTATGGTCCTACGAGCAGTACTTC
-,TRBJ2-7,-,TRBV4-1,CASSQVVDSYEQYF,TGCGCCAGCAGCCAAGTAGTCGACAGCTACGAGCAGTACTTC
few,TRBJ2-1,TRBD2,TRBV24-1,CATSDSSGRASDEQFF,TGTGCCACCAGTGATTCAAGCGGGAGGGCCTCGGATGAGCAGTTCTTC
-,TRBJ2-7,-,TRBV18,CASSPKGQGGYEQYF,TGTGCCAGCTCACCTAAGGGCCAGGGAGGCTACGAGCAGTACTTC
-,TRBJ2-1,-,TRBV10-3,CAISLDLDYNEQFF,TGTGCCATCAGCTTGGACTTAGATTACAATGAGCAGTTCTTC
-,TRBJ1-2,-,TRBV7-9,CASSPLQLNGYTF,TGTGCCAGCAGCCCGTTACAGTTAAATGGCTACACCTTC
-,TRBJ1-1,TRBD1,TRBV6-2/TRBV6-3,CASSYSMGQGNTEAFF,TGTGCCAGCAGTTACTCGATGGGACAGGGGAACACTGAAGCTTTCTTT
-,TRBJ1-2,-,TRBV19,CASSAVSGGSYTF,TGTGCCAGTAGTGCCGTAAGTGGCGGGAGCTACACCTTC
-,TRBJ1-1,-,TRBV12-3/TRBV12-4,CASSLQGDTEAFF,TGTGCCAGCAGTTTACAGGGCGACACTGAAGCTTTCTTT
-,TRBJ2-7,-,TRBV7-9,CASSLSREYEQYF,TGTGCCAGCAGCTTATCAAGGGAGTACGAGCAGTACTTC
-,TRBJ2-7,-,TRBV7-9,CASSQGQGGLAGDHEQYF,TGTGCCAGCAGCCAGGGACAGGGGGGCCTAGCGGGAGACCACGAGCAGTACTTC
-,TRBJ2-7,-,TRBV5-1,CASSGSSYEQYF,TGCGCCAGCAGTGGTAGCAGCTACGAGCAGTACTTC
-,TRBJ1-5,-,TRBV4-1,CASSPGQWNQPQHF,TGCGCCAGCAGCCCCGGACAGTGGAATCAGCCCCAGCATTTT
-,TRBJ1-1,TRBD1,TRBV4-1,CASSPGQGPMNTEAFF,TGCGCCAGCAGCCCAGGACAGGGGCCTATGAACACTGAAGCTTTCTTT
few,TRBJ2-1,TRBD2,TRBV18,CASSPREGKDEQFF,TGTGCCAGCTCACCCCGGGAGGGCAAGGATGAGCAGTTCTTC
-,TRBJ2-7,-,TRBV3-1/TRBV3-2,CASSQDQISYEQYF,TGTGCCAGCAGCCAAGATCAGATTTCCTACGAGCAGTACTTC
-,TRBJ2-1,TRBD2,TRBV30,CAWSRTSGIEQFF,TGTGCCTGGAGTAGGACTAGCGGAATTGAGCAGTTCTTC